The T cell receptor beta chain described here comes from a study of blood T cell repertoires in COVID-19. Study details: COVID-19 samples from acute and convalescent phases originated in the United States, Italy and Spain. PBMCs, B-cell-depleted T cells, or T cells provided the cDNA or gDNA that made up the material.

Looked up from germline, CDR1 is LGHDT and CDR2 is YNNKEL (reference sequence). This CDR3 contains 11 residues. Trimming pared 1 base from V and 5 bases from J, leaving 2 bases between. This clone has a handful of counts. The protocol was immunoSEQ multiplex PCR, while the TCRdb copy is restricted to in-frame clones and leaves out a portion. The sample lists hundreds of thousands of clones, over 70% occurring once. Sequencing was carried out using peripheral blood. The rearrangement uses TRBV3-1 (or the pseudogene TRBV3-2) and TRBJ1-1, with D uncertain. The clonotype comes from a woman aged 40-49 years who had recovered from COVID-19. CDR3 in amino acids: CASSQATEAFF. CDR3 DNA sequence: TGTGCCAGCAGCCAAGCTACTGAAGCTTTCTTT.